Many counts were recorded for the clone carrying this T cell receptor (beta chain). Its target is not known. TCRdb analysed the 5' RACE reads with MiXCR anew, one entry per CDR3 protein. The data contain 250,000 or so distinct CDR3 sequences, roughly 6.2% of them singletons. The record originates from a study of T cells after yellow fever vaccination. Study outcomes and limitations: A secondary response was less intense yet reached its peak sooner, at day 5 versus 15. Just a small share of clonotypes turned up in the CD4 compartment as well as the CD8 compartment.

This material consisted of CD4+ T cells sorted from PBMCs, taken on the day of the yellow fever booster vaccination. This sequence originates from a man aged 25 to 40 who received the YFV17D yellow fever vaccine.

CDR3 DNA sequence: TGCAGCGTTGTCATCAGGGGGAGCCCAACTAATGAAAAACTGTTTTTT. It codes for CSVVIRGSPTNEKLFF. This chain uses TRBV29-1 with TRBJ1-4; 7 nucleotides match TRBD1. CDR3 length equals 16 residues. Germline loops: CDR1 SQVTM, CDR2 ANQGSEA. V dropped 4 bases and J dropped 0; count of bases not matched to a gene: 8.